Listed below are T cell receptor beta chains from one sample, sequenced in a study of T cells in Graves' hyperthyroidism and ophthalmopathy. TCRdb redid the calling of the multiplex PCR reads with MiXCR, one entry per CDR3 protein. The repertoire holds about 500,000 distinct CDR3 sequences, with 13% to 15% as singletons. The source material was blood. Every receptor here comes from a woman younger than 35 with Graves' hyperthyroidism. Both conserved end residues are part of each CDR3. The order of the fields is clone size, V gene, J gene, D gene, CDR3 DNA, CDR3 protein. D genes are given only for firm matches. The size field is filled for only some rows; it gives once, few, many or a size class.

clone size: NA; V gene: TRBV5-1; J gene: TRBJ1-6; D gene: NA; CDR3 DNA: TGCGCCAGCAGCTCTACAGGGATCCATAATTCACCCCTCCACTTT; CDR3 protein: CASSSTGIHNSPLHF
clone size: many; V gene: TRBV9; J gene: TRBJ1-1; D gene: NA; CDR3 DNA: TGTGCCAGCAGCGTAGGGGAGACTGAAGCTTTCTTT; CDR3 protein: CASSVGETEAFF
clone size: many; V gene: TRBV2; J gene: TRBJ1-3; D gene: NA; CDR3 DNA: TGTGCCAGCAGAGGACAGAGCTCTGGAAACACCATATATTTT; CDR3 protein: CASRGQSSGNTIYF
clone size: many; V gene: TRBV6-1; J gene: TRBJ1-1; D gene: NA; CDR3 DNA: TGTGCCAGCAGTGAATCGGCTGGAATAAACACTGAAGCTTTCTTT; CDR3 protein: CASSESAGINTEAFF
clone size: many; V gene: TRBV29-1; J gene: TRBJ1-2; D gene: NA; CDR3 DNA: TGCAGCGCGCAGGGGATAGGCTATGGCTACACCTTC; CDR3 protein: CSAQGIGYGYTF
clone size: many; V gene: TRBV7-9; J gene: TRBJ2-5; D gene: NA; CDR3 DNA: TGTGCCAGCAGCTTCTGGGGAGACCAAGAGACCCAGTACTTC; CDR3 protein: CASSFWGDQETQYF
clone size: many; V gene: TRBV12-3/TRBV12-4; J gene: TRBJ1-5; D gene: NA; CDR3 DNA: TGTGCCAGCAGTTTAGGCGGGGGGGGCCAGCCCCAGCATTTT; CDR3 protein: CASSLGGGGQPQHF
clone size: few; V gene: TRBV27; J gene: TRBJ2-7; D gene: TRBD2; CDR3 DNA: TGTGCCAGCAGTTCTCGGACTAGCGGGAGCGACGAGCAGTACTTC; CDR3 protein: CASSSRTSGSDEQYF
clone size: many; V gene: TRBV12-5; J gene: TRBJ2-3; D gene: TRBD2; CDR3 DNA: TGTGCTAGTGGTTCTCTAGCGGGAGGGCCTAATACGCAGTATTTT; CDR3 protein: CASGSLAGGPNTQYF
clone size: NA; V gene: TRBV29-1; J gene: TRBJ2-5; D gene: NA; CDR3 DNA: TGCAGCGTTGAAGCTGGCGGGGCTGGGACCCAGTACTTC; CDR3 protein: CSVEAGGAGTQYF
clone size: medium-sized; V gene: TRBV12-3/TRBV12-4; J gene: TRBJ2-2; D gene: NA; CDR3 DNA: TGTGCCAGCAGTCTAACCGGCGGCGCCGGGGAGCTGTTTTTT; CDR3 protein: CASSLTGGAGELFF
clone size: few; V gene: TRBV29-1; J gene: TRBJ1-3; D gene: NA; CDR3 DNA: TGCAGCGTTGAAGAGGTCTTGGGAAACACCATATATTTT; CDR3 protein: CSVEEVLGNTIYF
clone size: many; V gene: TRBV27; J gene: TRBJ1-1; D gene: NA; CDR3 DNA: TGTGCCAGCAGACTTTATTTGGACGACAACACTGAAGCTTTCTTT; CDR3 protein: CASRLYLDDNTEAFF
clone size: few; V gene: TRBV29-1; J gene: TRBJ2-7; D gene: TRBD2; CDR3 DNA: TGCAGCGTTGGACTAGCCTTCCACGAGCAGTACTTC; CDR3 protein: CSVGLAFHEQYF
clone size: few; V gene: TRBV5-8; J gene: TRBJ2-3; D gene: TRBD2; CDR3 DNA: TGTGCCAGCAGAGGAGGACTAGCGGGAACGCAGTATTTT; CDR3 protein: CASRGGLAGTQYF
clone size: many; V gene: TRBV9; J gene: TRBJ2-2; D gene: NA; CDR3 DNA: TGTGCCAGCAGCGTAGAGGCAGGGAGGACCGGGGAGCTGTTTTTT; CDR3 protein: CASSVEAGRTGELFF
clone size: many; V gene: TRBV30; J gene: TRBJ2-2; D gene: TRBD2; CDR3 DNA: TGTGCCTGGAGTCAACCCGGGACTAGCGGGAACACCGGGGAGCTGTTTTTT; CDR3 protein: CAWSQPGTSGNTGELFF
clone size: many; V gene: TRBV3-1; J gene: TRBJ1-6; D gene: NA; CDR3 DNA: TGTGCCAGCAGCCCCTACCTACAGGCAAATTCACCCCTCCACTTT; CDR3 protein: CASSPYLQANSPLHF
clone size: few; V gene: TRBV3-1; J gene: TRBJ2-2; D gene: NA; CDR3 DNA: TGTGCCAGCAGGAGGGCCGGGGAGCTGCTTTTT; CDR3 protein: CASRRAGELLF
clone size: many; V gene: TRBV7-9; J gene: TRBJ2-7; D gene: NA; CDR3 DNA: TGTGCCAGCAGCCCCTCCCGGGACCCGCTTGACGAGCAGTACTTC; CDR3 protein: CASSPSRDPLDEQYF
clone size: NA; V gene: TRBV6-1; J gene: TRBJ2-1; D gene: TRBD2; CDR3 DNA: TGTGCCAGCTCCCCTAGCGGGAGGGTCGACAATGAGCAGTTCTTC; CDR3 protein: CASSPSGRVDNEQFF
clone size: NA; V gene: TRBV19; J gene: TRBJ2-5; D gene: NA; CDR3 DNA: TGTGCCAGTAGTATTTCGGCCACAGAGACCCAGTACTTC; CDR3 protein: CASSISATETQYF
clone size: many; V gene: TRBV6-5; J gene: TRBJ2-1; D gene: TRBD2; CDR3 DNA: TGTGCCAGCAGTTACACTAGCGGGAGGACCTACAATGAGCAGTTCTTC; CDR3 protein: CASSYTSGRTYNEQFF
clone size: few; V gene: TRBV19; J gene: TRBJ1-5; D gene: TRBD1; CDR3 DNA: TGTGCCAGTACAGGGGGGCACAGCAATCAGCCCCAGCATTTT; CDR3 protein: CASTGGHSNQPQHF
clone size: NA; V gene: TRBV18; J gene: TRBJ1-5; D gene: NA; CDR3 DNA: TGTGCCAGCTCACCACCGGGGGCTACAGGGAACAATCAGCCCCAGCATTTT; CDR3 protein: CASSPPGATGNNQPQHF
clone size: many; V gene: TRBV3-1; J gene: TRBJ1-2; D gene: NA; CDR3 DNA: TGTGCCAGCAGCCAAGGTCCTAACTATGGCTACACCTTC; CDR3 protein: CASSQGPNYGYTF
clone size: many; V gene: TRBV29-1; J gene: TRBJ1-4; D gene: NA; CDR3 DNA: TGCAGCGCTGGGAGGGGTGAAAAACTGTTTTTT; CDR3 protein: CSAGRGEKLFF
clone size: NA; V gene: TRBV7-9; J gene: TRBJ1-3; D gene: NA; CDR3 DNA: TGTGCCAGCAGCCAGGTGGCGACGAGAGGAAACACCATATATTTT; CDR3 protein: CASSQVATRGNTIYF
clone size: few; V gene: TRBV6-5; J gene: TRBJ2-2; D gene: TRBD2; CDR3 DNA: TGTGCCAGCAGTTTTGGGGGAGGGTACACCGGGGAGCTGTTTTTT; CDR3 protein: CASSFGGGYTGELFF
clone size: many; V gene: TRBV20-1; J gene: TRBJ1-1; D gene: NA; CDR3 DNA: TGCAGTGCCAGGGCCGGTCGCAGGGGTCTTCCTTGGAACACTGAAGCTTTCTTT; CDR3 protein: CSARAGRRGLPWNTEAFF